This T cell receptor beta chain was captured by sequencing in a study of blood T cell repertoires in COVID-19. Study-level background: COVID-19 samples collected from the United States, Italy and Spain covered acute and convalescent phases.

As processed by the authors: From reference gene primer amplification, estimates of nucleated cell counts were derived. Libraries were prepared by immunoSEQ multiplex PCR; TCRdb keeps only in-frame clonotypes and omits some of them. That table supplies the V and J calls and clone size; D and trimming were determined from the DNA. The sample contains 300,000 to 350,000 clones, roughly 90% of which appear only once. Germline V gene data show CDR1 as GTSNPN and CDR2 as SVGIG (reference sequence). The CDR3 sequence is 14 residues long. V gave up 4 bases and J gave up 6 bases; unmatched junction bases: 8. In Seattle, patients joined the study during active infection and were tracked longitudinally.

The sample was peripheral blood. This TCR came from a young woman with COVID-19, enrolled during active disease. J is TRBJ2-1 and V is TRBV30; TRBD1 agrees at 8 bases. The CDR3 protein is CAWNRQGQGNEQFF. The DNA for the CDR3 is TGTGCCTGGAACCGACAGGGGCAGGGCAATGAGCAGTTCTTC.